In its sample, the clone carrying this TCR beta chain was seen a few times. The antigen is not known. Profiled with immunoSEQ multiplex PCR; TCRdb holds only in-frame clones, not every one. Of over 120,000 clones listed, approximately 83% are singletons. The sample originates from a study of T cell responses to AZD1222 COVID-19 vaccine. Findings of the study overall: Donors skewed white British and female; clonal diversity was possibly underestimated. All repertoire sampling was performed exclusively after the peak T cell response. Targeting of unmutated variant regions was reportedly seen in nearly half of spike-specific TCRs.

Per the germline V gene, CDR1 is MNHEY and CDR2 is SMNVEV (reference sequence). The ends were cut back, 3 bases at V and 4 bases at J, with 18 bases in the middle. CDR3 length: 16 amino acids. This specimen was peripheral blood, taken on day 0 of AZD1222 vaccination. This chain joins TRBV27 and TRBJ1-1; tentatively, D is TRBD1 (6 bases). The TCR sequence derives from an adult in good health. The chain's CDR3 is CASSFTGPGGVTEAFF. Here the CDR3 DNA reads TGTGCCAGCAGTTTCACAGGGCCCGGGGGAGTCACTGAAGCTTTCTTT.